The entry that follows covers one TCR beta chain sequence. These data come from a study of control samples from healthy donors and cancer patients. This CDR3 spans 15 amino acids. V gave up 0 bases and J gave up 7 bases, with 12 bases separating them. Germline V gene lookup returns CDR1 SEHNR and CDR2 FQNEAQ (reference sequence). Measured with immunoSEQ multiplex PCR; TCRdb has only the in-frame clones, and not every one. The repertoire holds 100,000 to 150,000 clones, with approximately 90% as singletons. Sequenced: blood. V is TRBV7-9 and J is TRBJ2-2; D ambiguous. The origin of this receptor is a woman aged 50 to 60 in good health. The CDR3: CASSLADVGDGELFF. CDR3 in DNA: TGTGCCAGCAGCTTAGCGGACGTAGGTGACGGGGAGCTGTTTTTT.